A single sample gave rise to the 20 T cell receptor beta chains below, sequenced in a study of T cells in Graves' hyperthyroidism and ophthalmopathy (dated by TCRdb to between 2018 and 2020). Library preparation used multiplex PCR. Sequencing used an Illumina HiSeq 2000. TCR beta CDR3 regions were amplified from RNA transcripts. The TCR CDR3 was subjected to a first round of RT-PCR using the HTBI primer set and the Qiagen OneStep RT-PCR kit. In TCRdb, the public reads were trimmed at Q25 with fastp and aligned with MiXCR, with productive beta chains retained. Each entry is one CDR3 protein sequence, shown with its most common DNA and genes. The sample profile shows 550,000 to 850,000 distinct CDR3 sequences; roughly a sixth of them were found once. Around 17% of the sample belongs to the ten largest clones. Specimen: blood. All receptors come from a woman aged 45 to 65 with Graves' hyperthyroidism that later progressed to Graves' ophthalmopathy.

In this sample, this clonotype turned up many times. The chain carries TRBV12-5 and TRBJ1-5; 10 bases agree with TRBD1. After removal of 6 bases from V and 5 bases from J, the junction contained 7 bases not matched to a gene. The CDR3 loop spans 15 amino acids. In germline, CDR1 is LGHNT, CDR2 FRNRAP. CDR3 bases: TGTGCTAGTGGACGCGGGACAGGGGTTGATCAGCCCCAGCATTTT. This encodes CASGRGTGVDQPQHF. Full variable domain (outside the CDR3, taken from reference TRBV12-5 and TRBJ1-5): DARVTQTPRHKVTEMGQEVTMRCQPILGHNTVFWYRQTMMQGLELLAYFRNRAPLDDSGMPKDRFSAEMPDATLATLKIQPSEPRDSAVYFCASGRGTGVDQPQHFGDGTRLSIL.

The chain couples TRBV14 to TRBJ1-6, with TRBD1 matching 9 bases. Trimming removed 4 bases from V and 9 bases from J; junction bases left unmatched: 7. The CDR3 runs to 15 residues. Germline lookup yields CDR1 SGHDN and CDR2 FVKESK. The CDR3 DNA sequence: TGTGCCAGCAGCCGCGGAGGGACAGGGATTTCACCCCTCCACTTT. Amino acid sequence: CASSRGGTGISPLHF.

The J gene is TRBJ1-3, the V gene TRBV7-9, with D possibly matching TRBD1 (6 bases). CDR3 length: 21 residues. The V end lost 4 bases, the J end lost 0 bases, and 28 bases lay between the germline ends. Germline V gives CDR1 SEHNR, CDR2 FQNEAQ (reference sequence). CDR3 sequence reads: CASSSNSGDTIYPDSGNTIYF. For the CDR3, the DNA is TGTGCCAGCAGCTCCAATAGTGGGGACACAATATACCCTGACTCTGGAAACACCATATATTTT. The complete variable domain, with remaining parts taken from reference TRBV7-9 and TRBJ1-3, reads DTGVSQNPRHKITKRGQNVTFRCDPISEHNRLYWYRQTLGQGPEFLTYFQNEAQLEKSRLLSDRFSAERPKGSFSTLEIQRTEQGDSAMYLCASSSNSGDTIYPDSGNTIYFGEGSWLTVV.

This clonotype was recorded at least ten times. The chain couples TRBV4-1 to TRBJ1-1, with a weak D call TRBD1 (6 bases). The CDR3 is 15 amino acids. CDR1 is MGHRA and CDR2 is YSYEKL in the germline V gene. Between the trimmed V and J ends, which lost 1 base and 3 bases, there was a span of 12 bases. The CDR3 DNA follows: TGCGCCAGCAGCCAAGTGTGGGGGGGCGACACTGAAGCTTTCTTT. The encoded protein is CASSQVWGGDTEAFF.

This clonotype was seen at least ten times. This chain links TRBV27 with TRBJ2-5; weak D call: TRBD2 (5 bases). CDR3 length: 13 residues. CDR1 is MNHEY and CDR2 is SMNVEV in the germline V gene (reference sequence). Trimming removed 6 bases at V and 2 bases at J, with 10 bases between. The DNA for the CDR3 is TGTGCCAGCAGGCGACGGGAACAAGAGACCCAGTACTTC. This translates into CASRRREQETQYF.

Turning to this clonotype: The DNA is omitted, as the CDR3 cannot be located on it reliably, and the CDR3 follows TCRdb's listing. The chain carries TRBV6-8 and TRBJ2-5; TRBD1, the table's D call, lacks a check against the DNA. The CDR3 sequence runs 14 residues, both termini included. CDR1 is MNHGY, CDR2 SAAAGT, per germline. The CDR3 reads CASSYSVGQGAKYF.

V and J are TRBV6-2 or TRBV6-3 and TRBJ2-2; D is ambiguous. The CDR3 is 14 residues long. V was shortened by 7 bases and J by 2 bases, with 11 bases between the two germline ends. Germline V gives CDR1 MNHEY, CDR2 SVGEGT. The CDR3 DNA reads TGTGCCAGCAAAGACACTTTAAACACCGGGGAGCTGTTTTTT. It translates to CASKDTLNTGELFF.

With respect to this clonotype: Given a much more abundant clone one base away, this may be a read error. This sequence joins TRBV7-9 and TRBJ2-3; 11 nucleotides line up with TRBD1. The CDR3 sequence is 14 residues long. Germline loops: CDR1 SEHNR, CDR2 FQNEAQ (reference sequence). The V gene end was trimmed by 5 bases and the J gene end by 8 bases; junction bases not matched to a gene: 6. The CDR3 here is CASSLRTGGGTQYF. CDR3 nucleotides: TGTGCCAGCAGCCTTCGGACAGGGGGCGGTACGCAGTATTTT.

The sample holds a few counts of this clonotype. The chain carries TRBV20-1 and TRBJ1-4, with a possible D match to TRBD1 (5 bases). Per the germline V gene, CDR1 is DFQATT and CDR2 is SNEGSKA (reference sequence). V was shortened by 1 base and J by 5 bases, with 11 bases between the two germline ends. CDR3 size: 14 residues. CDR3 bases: TGCAGTGCTAGAGTGGGGGAAGGGAATGAAAAACTGTTTTTT. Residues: CSARVGEGNEKLFF.

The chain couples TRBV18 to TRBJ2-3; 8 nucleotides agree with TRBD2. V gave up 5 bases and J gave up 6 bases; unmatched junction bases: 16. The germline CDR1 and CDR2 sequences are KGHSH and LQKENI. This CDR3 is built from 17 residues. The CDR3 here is CASSSELVGGAGDTQYF. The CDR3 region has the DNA TGTGCCAGCTCATCTGAGTTGGTCGGGGGGGCCGGCGATACGCAGTATTTT.

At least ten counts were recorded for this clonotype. In nucleotides, the CDR3 is TGTGCCAGCAGCGGGCGAGGGGCCGCGAACACCGGGGAGCTGTTTTTT. Its translation is CASSGRGAANTGELFF. The chain joins TRBV7-9 to TRBJ2-2; D tentatively fits TRBD1 or TRBD2 (5 bases each). This CDR3 has 16 amino acids. The V end was cut by 5 bases, the J end by 0 bases, with 13 bases between. Germline loops: CDR1 SEHNR, CDR2 FQNEAQ (reference sequence). Looking up the rest from reference TRBV7-9 and TRBJ2-2 gives the full variable domain: DTGVSQNPRHKITKRGQNVTFRCDPISEHNRLYWYRQTLGQGPEFLTYFQNEAQLEKSRLLSDRFSAERPKGSFSTLEIQRTEQGDSAMYLCASSGRGAANTGELFFGEGSRLTVL.

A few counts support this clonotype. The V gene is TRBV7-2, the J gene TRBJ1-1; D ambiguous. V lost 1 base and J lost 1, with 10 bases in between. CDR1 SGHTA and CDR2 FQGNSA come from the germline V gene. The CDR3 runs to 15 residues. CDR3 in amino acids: CASSLDIGWNTEAFF. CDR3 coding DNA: TGTGCCAGCAGCTTAGATATAGGGTGGAACACTGAAGCTTTCTTT.

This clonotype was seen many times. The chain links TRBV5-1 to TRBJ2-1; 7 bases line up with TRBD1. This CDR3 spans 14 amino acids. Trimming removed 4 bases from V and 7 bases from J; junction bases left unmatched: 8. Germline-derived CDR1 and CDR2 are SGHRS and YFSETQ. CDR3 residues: CASSPHRGVNEQFF. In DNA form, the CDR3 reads TGCGCCAGCAGCCCTCACAGGGGTGTGAATGAGCAGTTCTTC.

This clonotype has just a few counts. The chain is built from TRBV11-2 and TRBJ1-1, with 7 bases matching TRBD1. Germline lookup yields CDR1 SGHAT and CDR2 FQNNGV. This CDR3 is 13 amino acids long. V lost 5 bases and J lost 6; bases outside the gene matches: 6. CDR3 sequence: CASSPTGFAEAFF. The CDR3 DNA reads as TGTGCCAGCAGCCCGACAGGGTTCGCTGAAGCTTTCTTT.

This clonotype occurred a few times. The CDR3 loop reads CAISESAPLNEKLFF. The CDR3, as DNA: TGTGCCATCAGTGAGTCGGCACCTCTTAATGAAAAACTGTTTTTT. V and J are TRBV10-3 and TRBJ1-4; no clear D. The CDR3 length is 15 residues. Germline assignment: CDR1 ENHRY and CDR2 SYGVKD. V was cut by 0 bases and J by 4 bases, with 9 bases left in between.

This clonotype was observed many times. CDR3 sequence reads: CASSLRQGATDTQYF. For the CDR3, the DNA is TGTGCCAGCAGCCTAAGACAGGGGGCCACAGATACGCAGTATTTT. The J gene is TRBJ2-3, the V gene TRBV7-6; 10 bases are shared with TRBD1. Trimming at V came to 5 bases and at J to 2 bases, leaving 4 bases not matched to a gene. The germline V gene has CDR1 SGHVS and CDR2 FNYEAQ. The CDR3 spans 15 residues.

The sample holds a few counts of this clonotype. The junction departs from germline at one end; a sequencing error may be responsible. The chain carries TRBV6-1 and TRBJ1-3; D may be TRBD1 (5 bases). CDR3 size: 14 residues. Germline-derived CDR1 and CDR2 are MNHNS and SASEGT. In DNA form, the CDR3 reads TGTGCCATCAGTGAAGGGGCCGCTGGAAACACCATATATTTT. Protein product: CAISEGAAGNTIYF.

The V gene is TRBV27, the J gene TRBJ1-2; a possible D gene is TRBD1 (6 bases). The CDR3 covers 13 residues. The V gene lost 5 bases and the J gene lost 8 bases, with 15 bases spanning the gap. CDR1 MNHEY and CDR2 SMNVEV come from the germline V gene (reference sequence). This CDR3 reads CASSLRGGIGYTF. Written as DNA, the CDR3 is TGTGCCAGCAGTCTCAGGGGAGGGATAGGCTACACCTTC.

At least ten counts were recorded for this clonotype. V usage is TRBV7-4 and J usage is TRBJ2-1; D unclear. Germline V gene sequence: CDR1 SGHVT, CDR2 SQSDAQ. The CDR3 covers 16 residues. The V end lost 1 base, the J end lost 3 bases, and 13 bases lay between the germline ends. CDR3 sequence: CASSLGWSWHYNEQFF. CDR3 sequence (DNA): TGTGCCAGCAGCTTAGGATGGTCGTGGCACTACAATGAGCAGTTCTTC.

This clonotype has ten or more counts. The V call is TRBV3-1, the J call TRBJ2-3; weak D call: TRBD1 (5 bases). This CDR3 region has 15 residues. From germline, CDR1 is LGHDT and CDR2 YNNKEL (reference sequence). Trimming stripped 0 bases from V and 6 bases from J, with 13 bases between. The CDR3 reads CASSQDLTVSDTQYF. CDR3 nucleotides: TGTGCCAGCAGCCAAGACCTGACAGTTTCCGATACGCAGTATTTT.